The T cell receptor (beta chain) described here comes from a study of human T cells and chemical hapten exposure (dated by TCRdb to about 2021). Regarding the complete study: For sensitization, 2% DPC in acetone was applied to an approximately 2 cm by approximately 2 cm area of upper inner arm skin. Throughout the study period of 20 to 25 weeks, patients also received therapeutic DPC doses to the scalp every week. Patch testing was done on the upper back using Finn chambers containing 0.01% DPC, and results were scored after 6 days according to International Contact Dermatitis Research Group standards. The mostly female patient cohort included alopecia areata with under or over 50% scalp involvement, alopecia totalis and alopecia universalis. Libraries were combined into a pool for sequencing, and differences in TCR yield between samples came mainly from small differences in library volumes within the pool. This study followed changes in the peripheral blood TCR repertoire in vivo during primary and secondary sensitization of alopecia patients to the hapten diphenylcyclopropenone (DPC). Patient blood was sampled pre-sensitization (week 0) and at 2, 6 and about 24 weeks after DPC sensitization. Some 29 alopecia patients gave blood for TCR sequencing at one to four time points (pre-sensitization, 2, 6 and 24 weeks). General conclusions and limits of the study: All patients had alopecia, a presumed autoimmune disease, so their immune response might differ from that of healthy individuals. DPC sensitization did not change the number of TCRs with a frequency above 1 in 1000, and there was no evidence of changes in global repertoire structure. Expanded TCRs formed significantly more large CDR3 similarity clusters than pre-sensitization or healthy control sets, consistent with antigen-driven responses. A positive correlation was found between the number of PT1 expanded TCRs and patch test score, with significance reached at thresholds 8, 16 and 32 but not 4. Repeated subsampling changed both the strength of the expansion versus patch-test correlation and the threshold at which the correlation became significant.

The time point label of this sample denotes: patch test 3, about 24 weeks after DPC sensitization. The sample's treatment or condition label, in plain terms: therapeutic diphenylcyclopropenone sensitization with weekly scalp DPC. Blood at each patch-test visit was drawn before the patch test was applied. Patients were considered eligible if aged 18 to 70, diagnosed with alopecia and deemed suitable for DPC therapy, and patients were excluded if pregnant. Total RNA was extracted from unfractionated whole blood collected in Tempus Blood RNA tubes. Library construction relied on RACE. The data were produced on a NextSeq 500. During library preparation, unique molecular identifiers were attached to individual cDNA molecules so that TCRs could be counted quantitatively and reproducibly. From each blood RNA sample, both TCR alpha and TCR beta chains were sequenced. The authors' pipeline ran thus. A median of approximately 96,000 TCRs per sample was observed, with a range of 23,224 to 690,600. V, J and CDR3 annotation of the TCR reads was carried out using the Decombinator software suite. Every sample was subsampled to the same number of TCRs (28,000) for the PS versus PT1 abundance plots. TCRs were defined as expanded if absent before sensitization and observed at least eight times at the 2-week time point. TCRdb passed the public sequencing reads through fastp at Q25 and MiXCR, retaining productive beta sequences. Each entry merges the rows of one CDR3 protein and shows their most common DNA and genes. What appears here as the V and J calls and clone size reflects TCRdb's work, not the paper's. This sample holds some 96,000 distinct CDR3 sequences; less than 35% were observed only once. The leading ten clones occupy around a tenth of the sample.

On this clonotype: Its target antigen remains unknown. No much larger clonotype is one base removed from it; base qualities were not supplied.

CDR1 SEHNR and CDR2 FQNEAQ are derived from the germline V gene (reference sequence). Taken from cysteine to phenylalanine, the CDR3 has 15 residues. Only the CDR3 DNA stays, 45 bases, in frame from base 1. Deletion took 2 bases off V and 4 bases off J, with a span of 9 bases between the germline ends. The V and J genes are TRBV7-9 and TRBJ2-6; the D segment cannot be called with confidence. The input for sequencing was whole blood, taken in connection with sensitization to the hapten diphenylcyclopropenone (DPC). This clonotype was sampled from a man in his forties or fifties with alopecia areata. Some clones in this sample may be carry-over from other donors' samples. The nucleotide sequence reads TGTGCCAGCAGCTTAACGACGTGGGGGGCCAACGTCCTGACTTTC. It translates to CASSLTTWGANVLTF.